This T cell receptor (beta chain) was found in a study of T-cell memory formation after mild COVID-19. Across the study: TCR clusters were largely donor specific.

CDR1 is MDHEN and CDR2 is SYDVKM in the germline V gene. This CDR3 region has 16 residues. V dropped 5 bases and J dropped 6; count of bases not matched to a gene: 13. Using its own MiXCR run on the 5' RACE reads, TCRdb lists one record per CDR3 protein. This sample has hundreds of thousands of distinct CDR3 sequences, with around 16% found just once. The receptor comes from a man between 18 and 29 years old who had mild COVID-19 (a few samples of this study predate the infection). Cell type and time point are not known. Sequences were obtained from PBMCs or a T cell subset sorted from them (not recorded which). The V and J genes are TRBV28 and TRBJ2-7, with 10 bases fitting TRBD2. In DNA, the CDR3 is TGTGCCAGCAGTCCCCGGGGAGCGGGGGGGCCAATCGAGCAGTACGTC. It specifies CASSPRGAGGPIEQYV.